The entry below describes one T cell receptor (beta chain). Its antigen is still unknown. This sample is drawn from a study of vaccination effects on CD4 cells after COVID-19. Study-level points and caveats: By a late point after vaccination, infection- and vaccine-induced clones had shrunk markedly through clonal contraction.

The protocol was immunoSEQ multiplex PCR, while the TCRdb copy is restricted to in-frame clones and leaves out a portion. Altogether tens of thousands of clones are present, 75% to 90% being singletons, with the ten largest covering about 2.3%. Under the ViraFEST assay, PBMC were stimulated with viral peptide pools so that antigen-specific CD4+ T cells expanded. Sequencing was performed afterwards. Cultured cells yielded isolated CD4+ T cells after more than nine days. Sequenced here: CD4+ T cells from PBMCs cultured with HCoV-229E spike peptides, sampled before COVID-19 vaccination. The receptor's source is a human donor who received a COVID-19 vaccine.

CDR3 in amino acids: CASSLRFGAEAFF. Here the CDR3 DNA reads TGTGCCAGCAGCTTAAGGTTTGGGGCTGAAGCTTTCTTT. The V call is TRBV7-9, the J call TRBJ1-1; D not certain. Germline values: CDR1 SEHNR, CDR2 FQNEAQ (reference sequence). The germline V and J ends were trimmed by 2 bases and 6 bases, with 10 bases remaining between them. The CDR3 length is 13 residues. Full variable domain (missing parts from reference TRBV7-9 and TRBJ1-1): DTGVSQNPRHKITKRGQNVTFRCDPISEHNRLYWYRQTLGQGPEFLTYFQNEAQLEKSRLLSDRFSAERPKGSFSTLEIQRTEQGDSAMYLCASSLRFGAEAFFGQGTRLTVV.